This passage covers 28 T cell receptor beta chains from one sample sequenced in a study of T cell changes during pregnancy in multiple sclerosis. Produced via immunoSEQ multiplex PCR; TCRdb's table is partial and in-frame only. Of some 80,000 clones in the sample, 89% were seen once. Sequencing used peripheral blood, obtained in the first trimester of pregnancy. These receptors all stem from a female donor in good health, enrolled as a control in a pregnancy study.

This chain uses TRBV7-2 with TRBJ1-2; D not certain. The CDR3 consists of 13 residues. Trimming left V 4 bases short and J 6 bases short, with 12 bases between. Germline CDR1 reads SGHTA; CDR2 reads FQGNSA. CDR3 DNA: TGTGCCAGCAGCTGGCGGGCGAGTGATGGCTACACCTTC. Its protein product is CASSWRASDGYTF.

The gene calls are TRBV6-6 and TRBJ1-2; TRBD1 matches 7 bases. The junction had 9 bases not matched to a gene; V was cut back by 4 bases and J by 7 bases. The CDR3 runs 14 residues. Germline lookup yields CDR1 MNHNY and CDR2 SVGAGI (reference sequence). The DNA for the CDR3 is TGTGCCAGCAGTTTGGACAGGTCCTCGGCTGGCTACACCTTC. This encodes CASSLDRSSAGYTF.

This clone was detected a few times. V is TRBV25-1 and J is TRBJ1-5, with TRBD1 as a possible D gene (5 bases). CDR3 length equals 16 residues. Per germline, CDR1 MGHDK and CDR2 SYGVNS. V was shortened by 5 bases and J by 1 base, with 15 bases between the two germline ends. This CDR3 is CASSSKGPGSNQPQHF. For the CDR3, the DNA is TGTGCCAGCAGTAGCAAGGGGCCAGGCAGCAATCAGCCCCAGCATTTT.

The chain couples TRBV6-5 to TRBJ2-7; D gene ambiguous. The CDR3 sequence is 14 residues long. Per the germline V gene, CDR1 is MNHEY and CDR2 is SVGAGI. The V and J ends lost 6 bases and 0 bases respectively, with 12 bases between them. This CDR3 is CASRQGGSSYEQYF. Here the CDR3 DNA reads TGTGCCAGCAGGCAAGGCGGTAGCTCCTACGAGCAGTACTTC.

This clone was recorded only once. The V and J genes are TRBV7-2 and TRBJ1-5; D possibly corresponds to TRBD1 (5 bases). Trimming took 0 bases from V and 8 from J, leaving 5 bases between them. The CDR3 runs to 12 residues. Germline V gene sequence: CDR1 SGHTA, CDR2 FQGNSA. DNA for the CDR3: TGTGCCAGCAGCTTAGCCAGGGAGCCCCAGCATTTT. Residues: CASSLAREPQHF.

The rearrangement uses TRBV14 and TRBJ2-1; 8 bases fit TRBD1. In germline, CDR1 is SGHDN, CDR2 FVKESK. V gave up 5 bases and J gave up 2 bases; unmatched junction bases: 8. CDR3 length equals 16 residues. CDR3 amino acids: CASSNRDRPPYNEQFF. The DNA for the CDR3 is TGTGCCAGCAGCAATAGGGACAGGCCTCCCTACAATGAGCAGTTCTTC.

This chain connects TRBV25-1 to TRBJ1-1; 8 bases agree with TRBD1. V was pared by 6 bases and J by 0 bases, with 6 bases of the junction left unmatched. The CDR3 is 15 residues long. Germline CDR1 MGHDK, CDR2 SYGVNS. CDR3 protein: CASSLGQGMNTEAFF. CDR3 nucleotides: TGTGCCAGCAGCCTCGGACAGGGAATGAACACTGAAGCTTTCTTT.

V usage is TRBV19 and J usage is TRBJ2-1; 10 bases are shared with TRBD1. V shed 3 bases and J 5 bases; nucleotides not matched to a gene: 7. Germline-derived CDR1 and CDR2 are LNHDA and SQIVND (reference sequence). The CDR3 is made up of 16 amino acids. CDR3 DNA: TGTGCCAGTAGTATGATCGGGGACAGGGGTCACAATGAGCAGTTCTTC. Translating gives CASSMIGDRGHNEQFF.

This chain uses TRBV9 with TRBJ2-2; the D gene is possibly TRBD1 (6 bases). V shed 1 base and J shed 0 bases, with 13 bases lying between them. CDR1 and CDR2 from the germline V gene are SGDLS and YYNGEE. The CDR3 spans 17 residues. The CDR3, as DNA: TGTGCCAGCAGCGTAACGGTAGGACAGACGAACACCGGGGAGCTGTTTTTT. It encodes CASSVTVGQTNTGELFF.

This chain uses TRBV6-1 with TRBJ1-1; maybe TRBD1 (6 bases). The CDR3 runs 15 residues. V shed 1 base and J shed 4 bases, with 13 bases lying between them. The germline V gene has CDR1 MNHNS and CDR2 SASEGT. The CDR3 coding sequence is TGTGCCAGCAGTGAAGTGGGGGGGGCTAGCACTGAAGCTTTCTTT. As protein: CASSEVGGASTEAFF.

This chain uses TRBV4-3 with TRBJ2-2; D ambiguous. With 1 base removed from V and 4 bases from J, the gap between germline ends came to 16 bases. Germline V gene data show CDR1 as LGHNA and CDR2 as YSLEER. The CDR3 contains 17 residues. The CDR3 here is CASSQGQLLAGTGELFF. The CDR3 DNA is TGCGCCAGCAGCCAAGGCCAGCTTCTTGCAGGCACCGGGGAGCTGTTTTTT.

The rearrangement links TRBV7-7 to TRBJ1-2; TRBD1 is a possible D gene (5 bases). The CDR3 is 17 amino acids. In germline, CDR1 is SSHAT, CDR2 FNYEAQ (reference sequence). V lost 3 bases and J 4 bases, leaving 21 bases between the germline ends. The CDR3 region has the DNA TGTGCCAGCAGCTTCGTCCGGCAGGGCCTTGCCCTCTATGGCTACACCTTC. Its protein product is CASSFVRQGLALYGYTF.

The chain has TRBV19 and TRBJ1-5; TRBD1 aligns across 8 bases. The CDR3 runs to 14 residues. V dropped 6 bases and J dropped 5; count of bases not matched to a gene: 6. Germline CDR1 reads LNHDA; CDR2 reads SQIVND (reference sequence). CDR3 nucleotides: TGTGCCAGTAGGCCACAGGGGGGGGATCAGCCCCAGCATTTT. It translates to CASRPQGGDQPQHF.

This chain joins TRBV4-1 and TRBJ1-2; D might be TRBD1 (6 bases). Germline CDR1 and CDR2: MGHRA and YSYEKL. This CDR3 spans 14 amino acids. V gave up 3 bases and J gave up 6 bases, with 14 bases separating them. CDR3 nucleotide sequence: TGCGCCAGCAGCCACCCCGGGACATCCCATGGCTACACCTTC. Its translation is CASSHPGTSHGYTF.

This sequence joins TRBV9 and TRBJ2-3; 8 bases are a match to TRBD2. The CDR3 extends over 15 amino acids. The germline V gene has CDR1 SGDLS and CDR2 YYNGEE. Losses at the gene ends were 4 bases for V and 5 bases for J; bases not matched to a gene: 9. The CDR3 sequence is CASSYGGAAEDTQYF. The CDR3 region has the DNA TGTGCCAGCAGCTACGGGGGGGCGGCTGAAGATACGCAGTATTTT.

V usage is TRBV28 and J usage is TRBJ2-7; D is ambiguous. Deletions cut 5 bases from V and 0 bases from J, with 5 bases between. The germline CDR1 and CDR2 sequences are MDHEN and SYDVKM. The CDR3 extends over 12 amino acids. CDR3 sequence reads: CASSPNSYEQYF. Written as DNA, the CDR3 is TGTGCCAGCAGTCCCAACTCCTACGAGCAGTACTTC.

DNA of the CDR3: TGCGCCAGCAGCCAAGATCGGGCTAGCGTGGTGGGCGAGCAGTACTTC. This codes for CASSQDRASVVGEQYF. The V and J genes are TRBV4-3 and TRBJ2-7; D may be TRBD2 (6 bases). The CDR3 is 16 residues long. Germline-derived CDR1 and CDR2 are LGHNA and YSLEER. Trimming removed 0 bases from V and 6 bases from J, with 18 bases in between.

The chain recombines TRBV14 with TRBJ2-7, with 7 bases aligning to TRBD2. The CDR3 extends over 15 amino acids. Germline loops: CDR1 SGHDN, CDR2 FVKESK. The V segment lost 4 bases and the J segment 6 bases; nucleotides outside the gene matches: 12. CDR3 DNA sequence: TGTGCCAGCAGCCGAGAGGGACTATCCACCAGCGAGCAGTACTTC. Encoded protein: CASSREGLSTSEQYF.

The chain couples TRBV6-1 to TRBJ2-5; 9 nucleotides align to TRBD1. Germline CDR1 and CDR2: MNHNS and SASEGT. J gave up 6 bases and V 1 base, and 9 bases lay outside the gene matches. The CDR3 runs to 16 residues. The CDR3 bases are TGTGCCAGCAGTGAAGTCCTACAGGGGGCGCTTAAGACCCAGTACTTC. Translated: CASSEVLQGALKTQYF.

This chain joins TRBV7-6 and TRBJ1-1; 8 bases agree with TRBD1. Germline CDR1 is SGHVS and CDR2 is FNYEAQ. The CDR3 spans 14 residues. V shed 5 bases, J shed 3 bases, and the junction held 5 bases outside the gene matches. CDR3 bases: TGTGCCAGCAGCGAAGGACAGGGTCACACTGAAGCTTTCTTT. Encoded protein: CASSEGQGHTEAFF.

The CDR3 DNA is TGCGCCAGCAGACAGGGCGCGTTGAACACTGAAGCTTTCTTT. It encodes CASRQGALNTEAFF. The chain recombines TRBV5-1 with TRBJ1-1, with D perhaps TRBD1 (6 bases). In germline, CDR1 is SGHRS, CDR2 YFSETQ. V shed 5 bases and J shed 0 bases, with 11 bases lying between them. The CDR3 has 14 amino acids.

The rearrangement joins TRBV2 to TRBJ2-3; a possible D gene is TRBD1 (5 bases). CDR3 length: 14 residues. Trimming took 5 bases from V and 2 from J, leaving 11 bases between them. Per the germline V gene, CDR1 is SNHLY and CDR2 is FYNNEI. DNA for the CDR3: TGTGCCAGCAGTATAAGACAGATCACAGATACGCAGTATTTT. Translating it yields CASSIRQITDTQYF.

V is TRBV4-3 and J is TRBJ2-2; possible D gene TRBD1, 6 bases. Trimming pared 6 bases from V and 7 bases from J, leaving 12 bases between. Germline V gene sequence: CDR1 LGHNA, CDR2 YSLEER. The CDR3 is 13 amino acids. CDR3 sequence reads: CASSPQGGGELFF. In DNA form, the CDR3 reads TGCGCCAGCAGTCCACAGGGCGGCGGGGAGCTGTTTTTT.

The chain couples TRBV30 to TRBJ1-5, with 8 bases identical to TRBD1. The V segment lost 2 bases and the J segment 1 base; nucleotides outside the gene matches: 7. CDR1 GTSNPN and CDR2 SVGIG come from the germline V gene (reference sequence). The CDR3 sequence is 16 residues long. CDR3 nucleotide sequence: TGTGCCTGGAGTCACCCCCGGACAGGGAGCAATCAGCCCCAGCATTTT. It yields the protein CAWSHPRTGSNQPQHF.

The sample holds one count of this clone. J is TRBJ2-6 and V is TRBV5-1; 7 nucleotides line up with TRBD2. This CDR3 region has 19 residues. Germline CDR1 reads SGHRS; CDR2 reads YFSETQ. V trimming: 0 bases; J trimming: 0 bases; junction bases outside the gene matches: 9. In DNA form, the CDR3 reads TGCGCCAGCAGCTTGGCCGGGGGGTTGCCTCCCTCTGGGGCCAACGTCCTGACTTTC. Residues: CASSLAGGLPPSGANVLTF.

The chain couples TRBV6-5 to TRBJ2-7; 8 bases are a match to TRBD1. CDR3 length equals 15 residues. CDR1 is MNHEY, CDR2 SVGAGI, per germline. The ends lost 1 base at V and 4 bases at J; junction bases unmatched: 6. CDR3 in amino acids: CASSYYDRGGYEQYF. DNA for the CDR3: TGTGCCAGCAGTTACTACGACAGGGGTGGGTACGAGCAGTACTTC.

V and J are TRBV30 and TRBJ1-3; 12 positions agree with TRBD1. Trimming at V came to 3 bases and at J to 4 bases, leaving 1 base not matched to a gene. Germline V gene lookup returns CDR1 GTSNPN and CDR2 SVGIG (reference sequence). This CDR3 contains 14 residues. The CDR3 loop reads CAWRGQGAGNTIYF. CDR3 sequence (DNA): TGTGCCTGGAGGGGACAGGGGGCCGGAAACACCATATATTTT.

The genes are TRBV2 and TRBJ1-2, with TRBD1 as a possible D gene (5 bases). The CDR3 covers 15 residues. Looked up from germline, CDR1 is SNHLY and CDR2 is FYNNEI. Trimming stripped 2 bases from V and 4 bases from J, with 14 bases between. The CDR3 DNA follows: TGTGCCAGCAGTGAAAGGGGCAGCGCAACCTATGGCTACACCTTC. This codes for CASSERGSATYGYTF.